This entry lists 31 T cell receptor beta chains sequenced from one sample in a study of T cell responses to AZD1222 COVID-19 vaccine. Assay: immunoSEQ multiplex PCR; the TCRdb copy retains only in-frame clones and omits some. Of more than 120,000 clones in the sample, approximately 85% are singletons; the top ten hold under 7%. The material was peripheral blood, obtained 28 days after the second dose of the MenACWY control vaccine. These receptors originate from an adult who received the MenACWY meningococcal vaccine as a control.

The rearrangement links TRBV5-1 to TRBJ1-3; D unclear. V gave up 9 bases and J gave up 0 bases, with 10 bases separating them. Germline CDR1 SGHRS, CDR2 YFSETQ. The CDR3 contains 13 residues. CDR3 protein: CATKGRSGNTIYF. CDR3 nucleotide sequence: TGCGCCACCAAAGGTCGCTCTGGAAACACCATATATTTT. The entire variable domain, with the rest obtained from reference TRBV5-1 and TRBJ1-3, is as follows: KAGVTQTPRYLIKTRGQQVTLSCSPISGHRSVSWYQQTPGQGLQFLFEYFSETQRNKGNFPGRFSGRQFSNSRSEMNVSTLELGDSALYLCATKGRSGNTIYFGEGSWLTVV.

The chain carries TRBV9 and TRBJ2-1; 11 bases are shared with TRBD2. CDR3 length equals 16 residues. The trim removed 9 bases at V and 8 bases at J, leaving 16 bases unmatched. CDR1 and CDR2 (germline): SGDLS, YYNGEE. The DNA of the CDR3 is TGTGCCACCTCACCCCCTTTAACTAGCGGGAGAGATGAGCAGTTCTTC. Encoded protein: CATSPPLTSGRDEQFF.

The CDR3 nucleotides are TGTGCCAGCAGCTTCACAGGGGGCGCGAACACTGAAGCTTTCTTT. Translation gives CASSFTGGANTEAFF. The chain couples TRBV7-3 to TRBJ1-1; 9 bases align to TRBD1. The CDR3 length is 15 residues. Per germline, CDR1 SGHTA and CDR2 FQGTGA. With 3 bases clipped from V and 1 base from J, the junction kept 3 bases outside the gene matches.

V is TRBV7-2 and J is TRBJ2-7, with D hard to call. The CDR3 loop spans 16 amino acids. Trimming left V 4 bases short and J 3 bases short, with 19 bases between. Germline loops: CDR1 SGHTA, CDR2 FQGNSA. CDR3 loop: CASSSSRARINYEQYF. In nucleotides, the CDR3 is TGTGCCAGCAGCTCCTCCCGGGCCAGAATAAACTACGAGCAGTACTTC. Filled out from reference TRBV7-2 and TRBJ2-7, the complete variable domain reads GAGVSQSPSNKVTEKGKDVELRCDPISGHTALYWYRQSLGQGLEFLIYFQGNSAPDKSGLPSDRFSAERTGGSVSTLTIQRTQQEDSAVYLCASSSSRARINYEQYFGPGTRLTVT.

The CDR3 coding sequence is TGTGCCAGCTCGACAGAACCCAATCAGCCCCAGCATTTT. As protein: CASSTEPNQPQHF. The chain employs TRBV9 and TRBJ1-5; D is possibly TRBD1 (5 bases). V was trimmed by 7 bases and J by 3 bases, leaving 11 bases between them. The CDR3 totals 13 residues. The germline CDR1 and CDR2 sequences are SGDLS and YYNGEE.

The V call is TRBV28, the J call TRBJ1-2, with D possibly matching TRBD1 (5 bases). This CDR3 contains 14 residues. Between the trimmed V and J ends, which lost 7 bases and 4 bases, there was a span of 16 bases. Germline CDR1 reads MDHEN; CDR2 reads SYDVKM. The CDR3 sequence is CASKLIQARYGYTF. DNA of the CDR3: TGTGCCAGCAAGCTGATACAGGCCCGCTATGGCTACACCTTC.

This clone appeared once. The gene calls are TRBV12-3 or TRBV12-4 and TRBJ1-2; tentative D call: TRBD1 (5 bases). The CDR3 contains 11 residues. The germline V and J ends were trimmed by 5 bases and 8 bases, with 9 bases remaining between them. The CDR3 DNA sequence: TGTGCCAGCAGTCAAGGGGAGGGCTACACCTTC. It codes for CASSQGEGYTF.

The rearrangement uses TRBV9 and TRBJ2-5; 9 bases align to TRBD1. The germline CDR1 and CDR2 sequences are SGDLS and YYNGEE. V gave up 2 bases and J gave up 2 bases; unmatched junction bases: 4. This CDR3 comprises 15 residues. The chain's CDR3 is CASSVSGTGQETQYF. CDR3 DNA sequence: TGTGCCAGCAGCGTCTCGGGGACAGGGCAAGAGACCCAGTACTTC.

The gene calls are TRBV5-6 and TRBJ1-5; unclear D gene. The CDR3 covers 16 residues. Trimming stripped 3 bases from V and 0 bases from J, with 13 bases between. In germline, CDR1 is SGHDT, CDR2 YYEEEE. The CDR3 spells CASSSGPLYSNQPQHF. The DNA of the CDR3 is TGTGCCAGCAGCTCCGGTCCATTGTATAGCAATCAGCCCCAGCATTTT.

The V call is TRBV18, the J call TRBJ1-1; the match to TRBD1 covers 10 bases. CDR1 and CDR2 (germline): KGHSH, LQKENI. There are 17 residues in the CDR3. After removal of 1 base from V and 5 bases from J, the junction contained 10 bases not matched to a gene. The CDR3, as DNA: TGTGCCAGCTCACCACTTACCGGGACAGGGGTTGGAACTGAAGCTTTCTTT. Its protein product is CASSPLTGTGVGTEAFF.

V and J are TRBV7-3 and TRBJ1-3; TRBD1 is a possible D gene (5 bases). The CDR3 length is 17 residues. V was clipped by 0 bases and J by 0 bases, with 12 bases between them. In germline, CDR1 is SGHTA, CDR2 FQGTGA. CDR3 bases: TGTGCCAGCAGCTTAACGGGGGACGGCTCCTCTGGAAACACCATATATTTT. Protein sequence: CASSLTGDGSSGNTIYF.

The chain joins TRBV27 to TRBJ2-7; 14 bases map to TRBD2. After removal of 5 bases from V and 3 bases from J, the junction contained 3 bases not matched to a gene. The germline V gene encodes CDR1 MNHEY and CDR2 SMNVEV (reference sequence). The CDR3 contains 15 residues. CDR3 sequence reads: CASSPGTSGSYEQYF. The DNA for the CDR3 is TGTGCCAGCAGTCCGGGGACTAGCGGGAGCTACGAGCAGTACTTC.

This rearrangement joins TRBV7-8 to TRBJ1-2; D call uncertain. The V end lost 1 base, the J end lost 7 bases, and 16 bases lay between the germline ends. This CDR3 spans 15 amino acids. Germline lookup yields CDR1 SGHVS and CDR2 FQNEAQ. The CDR3 loop reads CASSLETATAGGYTF. The CDR3 DNA reads as TGTGCCAGCAGCTTAGAAACAGCCACGGCGGGTGGCTACACCTTC.

The chain carries TRBV5-5 and TRBJ2-4, with D maybe TRBD2 (6 bases). Germline assignment: CDR1 SGHKS and CDR2 YYEKEE (reference sequence). The ends were cut back, 4 bases at V and 16 bases at J, with 18 bases in the middle. CDR3 length: 12 amino acids. The CDR3 reads CASSSDGSPLYF. The CDR3 DNA follows: TGTGCCAGCAGCAGTGACGGGAGCCCGCTTTACTTC.

V usage is TRBV6-5 and J usage is TRBJ2-2; perhaps TRBD1 as D (5 bases). This CDR3 comprises 13 residues. V was pared by 2 bases and J by 4 bases, with 5 bases between. Germline V gene sequence: CDR1 MNHEY, CDR2 SVGAGI. The CDR3 DNA reads TGTGCCAGCAGTTACGACAGCACCGGGGAGCTGTTTTTT. Translation: CASSYDSTGELFF.

The chain recombines TRBV7-2 with TRBJ2-7, with 16 bases matching TRBD2. With 5 bases clipped from V and 7 bases from J, the junction kept 8 bases outside the gene matches. The CDR3 is 16 residues long. The germline gives CDR1 SGHTA, CDR2 FQGNSA. The CDR3 here is CASSPPGLAGGGEQYF. CDR3 nucleotides: TGTGCCAGCAGCCCTCCGGGACTAGCGGGAGGGGGTGAGCAGTACTTC.

The gene calls are TRBV4-1 and TRBJ2-1; D is undetermined. Germline assignment: CDR1 MGHRA and CDR2 YSYEKL. V was trimmed by 0 bases and J by 2 bases, leaving 11 bases between them. CDR3 length: 16 amino acids. DNA of the CDR3: TGCGCCAGCAGCCAAGAATGGAGCCCCACCTACAATGAGCAGTTCTTC. This gives the protein CASSQEWSPTYNEQFF.

V gene TRBV5-4 combines with J gene TRBJ2-7; the D is unclear. The germline V gene has CDR1 SGHNT and CDR2 YYREEE (reference sequence). The CDR3 is 14 residues long. Trimming cost V 4 bases and J 3 bases, with 14 bases left between them. This chain's CDR3 is CASSPSGQRYEQYF. The CDR3 DNA follows: TGTGCCAGCAGCCCCTCCGGTCAGCGCTACGAGCAGTACTTC.

The chain couples TRBV4-3 to TRBJ2-2; no definite D call. The germline V gene has CDR1 LGHNA and CDR2 YSLEER. The V and J ends lost 0 bases and 1 base respectively, with 6 bases between them. The CDR3 is 15 residues long. The CDR3 nucleotides read TGCGCCAGCAGCCAAGATGTCCGGAACACCGGGGAGCTGTTTTTT. It encodes CASSQDVRNTGELFF.

The V and J genes are TRBV10-3 and TRBJ1-2, with D perhaps matching TRBD1 (6 bases). The germline V and J ends were trimmed by 0 bases and 4 bases, with 12 bases remaining between them. The CDR3 is made up of 15 amino acids. Germline-derived CDR1 and CDR2 are ENHRY and SYGVKD. CDR3: CAISESGPGAYGYTF. For the CDR3, the DNA is TGTGCCATCAGTGAGTCGGGCCCGGGGGCCTATGGCTACACCTTC.

The CDR3 here is CASSLAGRIYEQYF. Here the CDR3 DNA reads TGTGCCAGCAGCTTAGCGGGACGGATCTACGAGCAGTACTTC. The chain has TRBV7-2 and TRBJ2-7; either TRBD1 or TRBD2 may fit D (5 bases each). Germline lookup yields CDR1 SGHTA and CDR2 FQGNSA. The CDR3 is 14 residues long. Trimming left V 0 bases short and J 3 bases short, with 9 bases between.

This chain links TRBV29-1 with TRBJ1-2; D is unresolved. V was clipped by 8 bases and J by 4 bases, with 11 bases between them. Germline-derived CDR1 and CDR2 are SQVTM and ANQGSEA. The CDR3 is 11 amino acids. The CDR3: CSIYEGYGYTF. DNA for the CDR3: TGCAGCATTTATGAGGGCTATGGCTACACCTTC.

V and J are TRBV9 and TRBJ1-1; 8 bases are shared with TRBD1. The junction had 8 bases not matched to a gene; V was cut back by 4 bases and J by 6 bases. CDR1 and CDR2 from the germline V gene are SGDLS and YYNGEE. The CDR3 spans 14 residues. The CDR3 here is CASSFRTGLSEAFF. The CDR3 DNA follows: TGTGCCAGCAGCTTCCGGACAGGGCTCTCTGAAGCTTTCTTT.

This clone was counted once. The V and J genes are TRBV28 and TRBJ1-1; 10 bases are a match to TRBD1. CDR3 length equals 15 residues. V trimming: 5 bases; J trimming: 5 bases; junction bases outside the gene matches: 8. Per germline, CDR1 MDHEN and CDR2 SYDVKM. CDR3 sequence: CASSPPGQGITEAFF. The CDR3 region has the DNA TGTGCCAGCAGTCCTCCGGGACAGGGGATAACTGAAGCTTTCTTT. The complete variable domain, with remaining parts taken from reference TRBV28 and TRBJ1-1, reads DVKVTQSSRYLVKRTGEKVFLECVQDMDHENMFWYRQDPGLGLRLIYFSYDVKMKEKGDIPEGYSVSREKKERFSLILESASTNQTSMYLCASSPPGQGITEAFFGQGTRLTVV.

V usage is TRBV5-4 and J usage is TRBJ2-5, with D maybe TRBD1 (6 bases). V dropped 0 bases and J dropped 2 bases, with 8 bases sitting between them. The CDR3 has 14 amino acids. CDR1 is SGHNT, CDR2 YYREEE, per germline (reference sequence). The DNA for the CDR3 is TGTGCCAGCAGCTTGGTACAGGGACAAGAGACCCAGTACTTC. Its translation is CASSLVQGQETQYF.

There are a few counts of this clone. J is TRBJ2-3 and V is TRBV18; no clear D. Germline-derived CDR1 and CDR2 are KGHSH and LQKENI. CDR3 length: 15 amino acids. Trimming removed 3 bases at V and 5 bases at J, with 15 bases between. The CDR3 DNA reads as TGTGCCAGCTCACCGACCGATACCGTTGTAGATACGCAGTATTTT. It encodes CASSPTDTVVDTQYF.

The chain carries TRBV27 and TRBJ2-1; TRBD2 aligns across 14 bases. V dropped 0 bases and J dropped 15; count of bases not matched to a gene: 1. Germline loops: CDR1 MNHEY, CDR2 SMNVEV (reference sequence). The length of the CDR3 is 13 residues. This CDR3 reads CASSLSGLAGAFF. The DNA of the CDR3 is TGTGCCAGCAGTTTATCGGGACTAGCGGGAGCGTTCTTC.

This chain links TRBV5-1 with TRBJ2-2, with D unclear. Germline CDR1 is SGHRS and CDR2 is YFSETQ. This CDR3 comprises 13 residues. Trimming shortened V by 4 bases and J by 1 base, and 5 bases separated the two germline ends. The CDR3 region has the DNA TGCGCCAGCAGCGCTGAGAACACCGGGGAGCTGTTTTTT. Translating gives CASSAENTGELFF.

This rearrangement joins TRBV7-2 to TRBJ2-3; TRBD2 matches at 11 bases. After removal of 2 bases from V and 0 bases from J, the junction contained 10 bases not matched to a gene. Germline lookup yields CDR1 SGHTA and CDR2 FQGNSA. The CDR3 consists of 19 residues. CDR3 DNA sequence: TGTGCCAGCAGCTTACCGACCACCGGGACTAGCGGCAGCACAGATACGCAGTATTTT. It specifies CASSLPTTGTSGSTDTQYF. Based on the CDR3 plus reference TRBV7-2 and TRBJ2-3, the full variable domain is GAGVSQSPSNKVTEKGKDVELRCDPISGHTALYWYRQSLGQGLEFLIYFQGNSAPDKSGLPSDRFSAERTGGSVSTLTIQRTQQEDSAVYLCASSLPTTGTSGSTDTQYFGPGTRLTVL.

This clone was observed a single time. The CDR3 DNA sequence: TGCGCCAGCAGCCAAGTTTCGGGGGGATTCTCGGCACCCCTCCACTTT. As protein: CASSQVSGGFSAPLHF. This rearrangement joins TRBV4-1 to TRBJ1-6, with D possibly being TRBD1 (5 bases). This CDR3 has 16 residues. The V end was cut by 1 base, the J end by 11 bases, with 18 bases between. Germline V gene sequence: CDR1 MGHRA, CDR2 YSYEKL.

The rearrangement joins TRBV6-5 to TRBJ2-3; no clear D gene. V lost 3 bases and J 4 bases, leaving 8 bases between the germline ends. This CDR3 spans 13 amino acids. Germline CDR1 reads MNHEY; CDR2 reads SVGAGI. The CDR3 DNA is TGTGCCAGCAGTTATATGGGGTCAGATACGCAGTATTTT. Translating it yields CASSYMGSDTQYF.